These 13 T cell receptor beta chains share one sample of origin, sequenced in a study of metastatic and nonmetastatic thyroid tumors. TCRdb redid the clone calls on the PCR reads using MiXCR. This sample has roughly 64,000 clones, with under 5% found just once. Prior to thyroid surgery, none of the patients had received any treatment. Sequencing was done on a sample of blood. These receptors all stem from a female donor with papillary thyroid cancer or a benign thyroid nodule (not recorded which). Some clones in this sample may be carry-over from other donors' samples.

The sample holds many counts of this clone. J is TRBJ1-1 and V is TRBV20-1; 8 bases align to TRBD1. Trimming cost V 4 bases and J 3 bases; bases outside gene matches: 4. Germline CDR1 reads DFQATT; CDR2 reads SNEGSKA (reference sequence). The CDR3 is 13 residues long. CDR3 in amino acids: CSAIRGRDTEAFF. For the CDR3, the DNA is TGCAGTGCTATCAGGGGGCGGGACACTGAAGCTTTCTTT.

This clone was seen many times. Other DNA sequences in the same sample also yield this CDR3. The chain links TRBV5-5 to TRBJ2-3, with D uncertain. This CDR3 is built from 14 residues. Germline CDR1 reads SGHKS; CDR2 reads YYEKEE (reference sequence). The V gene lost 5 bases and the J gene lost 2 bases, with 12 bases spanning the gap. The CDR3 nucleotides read TGTGCCAGCAGTTATTACAGAGACACAGATACGCAGTATTTT. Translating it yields CASSYYRDTDTQYF.

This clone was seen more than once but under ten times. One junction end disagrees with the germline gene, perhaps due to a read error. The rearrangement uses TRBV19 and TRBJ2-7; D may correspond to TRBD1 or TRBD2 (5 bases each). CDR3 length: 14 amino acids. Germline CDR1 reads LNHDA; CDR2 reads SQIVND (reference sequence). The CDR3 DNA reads TGTGCCAGTAGTTCCGGGGCCGGCGACTACGAGCATTACTTC. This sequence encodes CASSSGAGDYEHYF. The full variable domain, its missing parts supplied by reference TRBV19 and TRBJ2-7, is DGGITQSPKYLFRKEGQNVTLSCEQNLNHDAMYWYRQDPGQGLRLIYYSQIVNDFQKGDIAEGYSVSREKKESFPLTVTSAQKNPTAFYLCASSSGAGDYEHYFGPGTRLTVT.

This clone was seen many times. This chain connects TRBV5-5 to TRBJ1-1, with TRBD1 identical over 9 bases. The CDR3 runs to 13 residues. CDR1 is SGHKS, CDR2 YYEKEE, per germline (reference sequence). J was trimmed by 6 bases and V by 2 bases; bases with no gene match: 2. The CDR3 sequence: CASSLRQGAEAFF. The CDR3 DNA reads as TGTGCCAGCAGCTTACGACAGGGGGCTGAAGCTTTCTTT.

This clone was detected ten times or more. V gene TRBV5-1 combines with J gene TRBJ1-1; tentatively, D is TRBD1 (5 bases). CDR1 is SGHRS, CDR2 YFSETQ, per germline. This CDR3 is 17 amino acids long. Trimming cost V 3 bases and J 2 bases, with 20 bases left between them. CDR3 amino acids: CASSYNRDGDINTEAFF. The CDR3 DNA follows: TGCGCCAGCAGCTATAACCGGGACGGAGACATAAACACTGAAGCTTTCTTT.

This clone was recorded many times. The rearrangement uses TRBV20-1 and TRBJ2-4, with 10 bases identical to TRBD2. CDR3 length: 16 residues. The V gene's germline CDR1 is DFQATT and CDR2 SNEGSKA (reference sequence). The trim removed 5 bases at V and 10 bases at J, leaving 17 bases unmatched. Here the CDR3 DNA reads TGCAGTGCTCCCCCAGAGAGACTAGCGGGCTTTGGTATTCAGTACTTC. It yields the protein CSAPPERLAGFGIQYF.

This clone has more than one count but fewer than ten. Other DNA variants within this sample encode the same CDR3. The CDR3 protein is CASSFGGGGYNEQFF. The DNA of the CDR3 is TGTGCCAGCAGCTTTGGGGGAGGAGGATACAATGAGCAGTTCTTC. This chain connects TRBV5-4 to TRBJ2-1; a weak D match, TRBD2 (6 bases). The CDR3 has 15 residues. Looked up from germline, CDR1 is SGHNT and CDR2 is YYREEE (reference sequence). The V end was cut by 2 bases, the J end by 4 bases, with 13 bases between. Supplemented by reference TRBV5-4 and TRBJ2-1, the full variable domain reads ETGVTQSPTHLIKTRGQQVTLRCSSQSGHNTVSWYQQALGQGPQFIFQYYREEENGRGNFPPRFSGLQFPNYSSELNVNALELDDSALYLCASSFGGGGYNEQFFGPGTRLTVL.

CDR3 sequence: CASSDGREQYF. In DNA, the CDR3 is TGTGCCAGCAGTGATGGGCGAGAGCAGTACTTC. The gene calls are TRBV2 and TRBJ2-7, with no clear D. Trimming removed 3 bases from V and 7 bases from J, with 7 bases in between. The CDR3 length is 11 residues. Germline-derived CDR1 and CDR2 are SNHLY and FYNNEI.

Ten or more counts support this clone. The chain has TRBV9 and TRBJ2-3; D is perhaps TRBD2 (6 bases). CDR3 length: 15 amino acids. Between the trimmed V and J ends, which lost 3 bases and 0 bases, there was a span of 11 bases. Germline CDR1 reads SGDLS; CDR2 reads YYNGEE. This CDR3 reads CASSAAGGSTDTQYF. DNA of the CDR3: TGTGCCAGCAGCGCAGCCGGGGGAAGCACAGATACGCAGTATTTT.

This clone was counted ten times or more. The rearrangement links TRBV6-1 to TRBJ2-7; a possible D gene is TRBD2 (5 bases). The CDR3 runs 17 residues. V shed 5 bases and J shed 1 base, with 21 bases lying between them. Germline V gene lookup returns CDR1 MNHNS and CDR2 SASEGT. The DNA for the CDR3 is TGTGCCAGCAGTTCCCGTTATGGGAGTAGTTTGTCCTACGAGCAGTACTTC. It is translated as CASSSRYGSSLSYEQYF.

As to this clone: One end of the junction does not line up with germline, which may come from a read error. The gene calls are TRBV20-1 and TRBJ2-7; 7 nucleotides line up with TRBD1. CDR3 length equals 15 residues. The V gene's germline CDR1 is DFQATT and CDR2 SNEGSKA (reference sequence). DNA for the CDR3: TGCAGTGCTAGAGGCATGGACAGGTCCTCCTACCAGCAGTACTTC. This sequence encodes CSARGMDRSSYQQYF.

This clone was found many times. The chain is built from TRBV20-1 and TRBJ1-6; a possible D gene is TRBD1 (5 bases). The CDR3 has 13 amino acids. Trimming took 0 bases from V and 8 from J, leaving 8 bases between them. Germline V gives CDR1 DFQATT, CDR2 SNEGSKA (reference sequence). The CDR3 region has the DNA TGCAGTGCTAGAGACAGGGCTGATTCACCCCTCCACTTT. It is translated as CSARDRADSPLHF.

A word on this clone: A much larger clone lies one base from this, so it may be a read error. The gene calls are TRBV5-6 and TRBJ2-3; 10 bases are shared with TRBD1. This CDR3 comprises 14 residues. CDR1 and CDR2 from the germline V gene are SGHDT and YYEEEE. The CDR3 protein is CASSWTGGEDTRYF. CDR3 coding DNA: TGTGCCAGCAGCTGGACAGGGGGAGAAGATACGCGGTATTTT.